This is a list of T cell receptor beta chains from one sample in a study of CD8+CD57+ T cells in acquired aplastic anemia. TCRdb recomputed calls from the reads with MiXCR, one row per CDR3 protein. The sample shows roughly 160,000 distinct CDR3 sequences, around 60% of them seen only once. Sample: sorted CD4+, CD8+, or CD8+CD57+ T cells (not recorded which) from PBMCs. The receptors come from a human donor in good health. CDR3s include the opening cysteine and the closing phenylalanine or tryptophan. The D gene is left open where the match is weak. The size of a clone is reported for some rows only, either as once, few or many, or as a class for expanded clones.

few	TRBD2	TRBJ2-7	TRBV20-1	CSARDDTSGEGNPYEQYF	TGCAGTGCTAGAGATGATACTAGCGGGGAGGGGAATCCCTACGAGCAGTACTTC
once	TRBD1	TRBJ2-6	TRBV10-3	CAIRSGQGVSGANVLTF	TGTGCCATCAGGTCGGGACAGGGGGTGTCTGGGGCCAACGTCCTGACTTTC
.	.	TRBJ2-1	TRBV6-5	CASGPNEQFF	TGTGCCAGCGGTCCCAATGAGCAGTTCTTC
.	TRBD1	TRBJ1-2	TRBV7-8	CASSSGTANHYGYTF	TGTGCCAGCAGCTCTGGGACAGCGAACCACTATGGCTACACCTTC
.	.	TRBJ1-1	TRBV7-2	CASSPGGGGDTEAFF	TGTGCCAGCAGCCCCGGTGGGGGCGGAGACACTGAAGCTTTCTTT
.	.	TRBJ2-2	TRBV5-1	CASSLTPGNTGELFF	TGCGCCAGCAGCTTGACTCCAGGGAACACCGGGGAGCTGTTTTTT
.	.	TRBJ1-1	TRBV2	CASSPGVRNTEAFF	TGTGCCAGCTCGCCCGGAGTACGGAACACTGAAGCTTTCTTT
.	TRBD1	TRBJ1-5	TRBV7-2	CASSLPTGGHQPQHF	TGTGCCAGCAGCTTACCCACAGGGGGCCATCAGCCCCAGCATTTT
.	TRBD1	TRBJ2-1	TRBV29-1	CSALTGVGYNEQFF	TGCAGCGCCTTGACAGGGGTGGGCTACAATGAGCAGTTCTTC
.	TRBD2	TRBJ2-1	TRBV10-3	CAISDRTSGSREQFF	TGTGCCATCAGTGATAGGACTAGCGGGAGCCGGGAGCAGTTCTTC
.	TRBD1	TRBJ1-1	TRBV2	CASSGWTGGAMNTEAFF	TGTGCCAGCAGTGGTTGGACAGGGGGCGCGATGAACACTGAAGCTTTCTTT
.	.	TRBJ2-7	TRBV7-8	CASSPRTGESSYEQYF	TGTGCCAGCAGCCCTCGGACGGGGGAAAGCTCCTACGAGCAGTACTTC
many	TRBD2	TRBJ2-5	TRBV6-6	CASSRTSGSETQYF	TGTGCCAGCAGTCGGACTAGCGGGTCAGAGACCCAGTACTTC
.	.	TRBJ1-1	TRBV5-1	CASSWVGAFEAFF	TGCGCCAGCAGCTGGGTCGGGGCATTTGAAGCTTTCTTT
few	.	TRBJ2-6	TRBV25-1	CASSDLSGSGANVLTF	TGTGCCAGCAGTGACTTATCCGGCTCTGGGGCCAACGTCCTGACTTTC
many	.	TRBJ2-1	TRBV12-3/TRBV12-4	CASLLDPSYNEQFF	TGTGCCAGCTTACTAGATCCGTCCTACAATGAGCAGTTCTTC
few	TRBD1	TRBJ2-7	TRBV7-8	CASSLGTGGAGEQYF	TGTGCCAGCAGCTTAGGGACAGGGGGCGCGGGGGAGCAGTACTTC
.	.	TRBJ1-6	TRBV6-4	CASSDKGLSNSPLHF	TGTGCCAGCAGTGATAAGGGGTTAAGTAATTCACCCCTCCACTTT
few	TRBD2	TRBJ2-7	TRBV2	CASPGLAGEQYF	TGTGCCAGCCCGGGACTAGCGGGAGAGCAGTACTTC
.	.	TRBJ2-3	TRBV7-8	CASSSTGITDTQYF	TGTGCCAGCAGCTCGACTGGAATCACAGATACGCAGTATTTT
.	.	TRBJ1-5	TRBV7-2	CASSQWAGSGQPQHF	TGTGCCAGCAGCCAGTGGGCAGGGTCCGGTCAGCCCCAGCATTTT
.	.	TRBJ2-3	TRBV29-1	CSVESQGTDTQYF	TGCAGCGTTGAATCTCAGGGGACAGATACGCAGTATTTT
.	.	TRBJ2-5	TRBV7-2	CASSLGQADGTQYF	TGTGCCAGCAGCTTAGGGCAGGCGGATGGGACCCAGTACTTC
.	.	TRBJ1-2	TRBV2	CASRLGQSPLYGYTF	TGTGCCAGCCGGCTGGGGCAGTCACCTCTATATGGCTACACCTTC
.	TRBD1	TRBJ2-7	TRBV20-1	CSARDYGQGYEQYF	TGCAGTGCTAGAGACTACGGACAGGGCTACGAGCAGTACTTC
.	TRBD2	TRBJ2-5	TRBV7-2	CASSPGLAGGLETQYF	TGTGCCAGCAGCCCTGGACTAGCGGGGGGTCTGGAGACCCAGTACTTC
.	TRBD1	TRBJ1-6	TRBV10-2	CASSVRDRATSPLHF	TGTGCCAGCAGTGTCCGGGACAGGGCTACTTCACCCCTCCACTTT
.	TRBD1	TRBJ2-7	TRBV7-2	CASSTPGTGTVEQYF	TGTGCCAGCAGCACTCCCGGGACAGGGACCGTCGAGCAGTACTTC
few	.	TRBJ2-3	TRBV7-2	CATSITDTQYF	TGTGCCACGTCTATAACAGATACGCAGTATTTT
.	.	TRBJ2-5	TRBV5-1	CASSSLAFSKTQYF	TGCGCCAGCAGTTCTCTAGCATTCTCAAAGACCCAGTACTTC
.	.	TRBJ1-1	TRBV7-6	CASSLASGQLNTEAFF	TGTGCCAGCAGCTTAGCGAGTGGTCAGTTGAACACTGAAGCTTTCTTT
many	.	TRBJ2-3	TRBV11-1	CASSLSWVTDTQYF	TGTGCCAGCAGCTTATCTTGGGTCACAGATACGCAGTATTTT
many	.	TRBJ2-2	TRBV20-1	CSATPDWNTGELFF	TGCAGTGCTACGCCGGACTGGAACACCGGGGAGCTGTTTTTT
many	.	TRBJ2-3	TRBV7-9	CASSKGDTQYF	TGTGCCAGCAGCAAGGGAGATACGCAGTATTTT
many	TRBD2	TRBJ2-3	TRBV4-1	CASSQPWTSGSDTQYF	TGCGCCAGCAGCCAACCATGGACTAGCGGGAGTGATACGCAGTATTTT
once	.	TRBJ2-1	TRBV7-2	CASSDVQGWNEQFF	TGTGCCAGCAGCGACGTTCAGGGTTGGAATGAGCAGTTCTTC
many	.	TRBJ1-4	TRBV24-1	CADCPAQGLNEKLFF	TGTGCCGACTGCCCCGCGCAGGGGCTTAATGAAAAACTGTTTTTT
few	TRBD2	TRBJ2-7	TRBV6-2/TRBV6-3	CASSPSGRAYNEQYF	TGTGCCAGCAGCCCGAGCGGGAGGGCCTACAATGAGCAGTACTTC
.	.	TRBJ1-1	TRBV10-3	CAITGSARETEAFF	TGTGCCATCACCGGGTCGGCACGGGAGACTGAAGCTTTCTTT
many	TRBD2	TRBJ2-3	TRBV4-1	CASSQDLLTSPATDTQYF	TGCGCCAGCAGCCAAGATCTCCTGACTAGCCCAGCCACAGATACGCAGTATTTT
once	TRBD1	TRBJ1-5	TRBV6-2/TRBV6-3	CASEEDRDQPQHF	TGTGCCAGCGAGGAGGACAGGGATCAGCCCCAGCACTTT
.	.	TRBJ1-3	TRBV5-1	CASSLSAGGNTIYF	TGTGCCAGCAGCTTGTCGGCAGGTGGAAACACCATATATTTT
.	TRBD1	TRBJ1-2	TRBV7-3	CASSLSGDRGRGGYTF	TGTGCCAGCAGCTTGTCGGGGGACAGGGGGCGCGGTGGCTACACCTTC
many	TRBD1	TRBJ2-7	TRBV6-2/TRBV6-3	CASSETGDIEQYF	TGTGCCAGCAGTGAGACAGGGGATATTGAGCAGTACTTC
.	TRBD2	TRBJ2-3	TRBV20-1	CSARDGLAGGLGFTDTQYF	TGCAGTGCTAGAGATGGGCTAGCGGGGGGGTTGGGATTCACAGATACGCAGTATTTT
once	.	TRBJ2-7	TRBV7-9	CASSRRTGSPTYEQYF	TGTGCCAGCAGTCGAAGAACCGGGAGTCCTACCTACGAGCAGTACTTC
many	.	TRBJ2-5	TRBV11-2	CASSLGGDQETQYF	TGTGCCAGCAGCTTGGGCGGGGACCAAGAGACCCAGTACTTC
.	.	TRBJ2-1	TRBV2	CASREVGPGSYNEQFF	TGTGCCAGCAGGGAAGTGGGGCCCGGGTCGTACAATGAGCAGTTCTTC
.	.	TRBJ2-6	TRBV2	CASSDRVGANVLTF	TGTGCCAGCAGTGACAGGGTTGGGGCCAACGTCCTGACTTTC